This TCR beta chain originates from a study of blood T cell repertoires in COVID-19. Clones were read by immunoSEQ multiplex PCR, and TCRdb kept only the in-frame ones, dropping some. The repertoire holds around 160,000 clones, with over 75% as singletons. Trimming removed 4 bases at V and 5 bases at J, with 8 bases between. CDR3 length equals 12 residues. CDR1 LNHDA and CDR2 SQIVND come from the germline V gene (reference sequence). The sample consisted of peripheral blood. The rearrangement uses TRBV19 and TRBJ1-1; D call uncertain. The receptor comes from a man in his 60s with active or convalescent COVID-19. The DNA of the CDR3 is TGTGCCAGTAGTAACACTAATACTGAAGCTTTCTTT. It specifies CASSNTNTEAFF. The full variable domain, completed using reference TRBV19 and TRBJ1-1, is DGGITQSPKYLFRKEGQNVTLSCEQNLNHDAMYWYRQDPGQGLRLIYYSQIVNDFQKGDIAEGYSVSREKKESFPLTVTSAQKNPTAFYLCASSNTNTEAFFGQGTRLTVV.